This T cell receptor beta chain was obtained from a study of blood T cell repertoires in COVID-19. Study background: The samples span acute and convalescent COVID-19 from the United States, Italy and Spain.

V gave up 4 bases and J gave up 8 bases, with 18 bases separating them. Germline loops: CDR1 SGHAT, CDR2 FQNNGV. This CDR3 has 16 residues. As handled by the study authors: Researchers report that nucleated cell counts were estimated from reference gene primer amplification. Clones were read by immunoSEQ multiplex PCR, and TCRdb kept only the in-frame ones, dropping some. V and J calls and clone size come straight from that table; D and trimming were deduced from the DNA. The sample lists 35,000 to 40,000 clones; around 73% were seen once. The sequence derives from a man in his 70s with acute or convalescent COVID-19. Sequenced material: peripheral blood. This chain links TRBV11-2 with TRBJ1-6, with a possible D match to TRBD1 (6 bases). Written as DNA, the CDR3 is TGTGCCAGCAGCTATCCCACAGGGAGAGGTTATTCACCCCTCCACTTT. It is translated as CASSYPTGRGYSPLHF.